This T cell receptor (beta chain) was sequenced during a study of T cell changes during pregnancy in multiple sclerosis. Here immunoSEQ multiplex PCR was the method, and the copy in TCRdb shows in-frame clones only, minus some. This sample has about 73,000 clones; roughly 92% occur once, and the top ten carry 2.8%. The germline V gene has CDR1 MRHNA and CDR2 SNTAGT. The CDR3 is 16 amino acids. After removal of 0 bases from V and 4 bases from J, the junction contained 0 bases not matched to a gene. This specimen was peripheral blood, taken in the third trimester of pregnancy. The chain is built from TRBV6-4 and TRBJ2-3; 14 nucleotides line up with TRBD2. This TCR derives from a female donor in good health, enrolled as a control in a pregnancy study. CDR3 loop: CASSDSTSGGADTQYF. The CDR3 bases are TGTGCCAGCAGTGACTCGACTAGCGGGGGGGCAGATACGCAGTATTTT.